This is a list of T cell receptor beta chains from one sample in a study of T cell responses to AZD1222 COVID-19 vaccine. Assay used: immunoSEQ multiplex PCR; TCRdb lists only in-frame clones, some missing. The table lists about 190,000 clones, over 80% of them singletons. The sequenced sample was peripheral blood, obtained on day 0 of AZD1222 vaccination. These receptors were collected from an adult in good health. CDR3s include the opening cysteine and the closing phenylalanine or tryptophan. The D gene is left open where the match is weak. Only part of the rows carry a size: once, few, many, or a class if the clone is expanded.

TRBJ2-1,16,TRBD2,.,TRBV24-1,CATSDFGTSGHNEQFF,TGTGCCACCAGTGATTTTGGGACTAGCGGGCACAATGAGCAGTTCTTC
TRBJ2-7,13,.,.,TRBV5-1,CASSGIGDYEQYF,TGCGCCAGCTCAGGGATAGGGGACTACGAGCAGTACTTC
TRBJ2-7,14,TRBD1,.,TRBV9,CASSVSDRAYEQYF,TGTGCCAGCAGCGTATCAGACAGGGCCTACGAGCAGTACTTC
TRBJ2-3,14,TRBD2,.,TRBV3-1/TRBV3-2,CASSQVGTSGGWYF,TGTGCCAGCAGCCAAGTTGGGACTAGCGGGGGGTGGTATTTT
TRBJ2-7,14,TRBD1,.,TRBV5-4,CASSFWDSSYEQYF,TGTGCCAGCAGCTTCTGGGACAGCTCCTACGAGCAGTACTTC
TRBJ2-1,15,TRBD1,once,TRBV28,CASSRDRGPYNEQFF,TGTGCCAGCAGTCGAGACAGGGGGCCGTACAATGAGCAGTTCTTC
TRBJ1-3,17,TRBD1,.,TRBV7-2,CASSPGQALNSGNTIYF,TGTGCCAGCAGCCCTGGACAGGCTTTGAACTCTGGAAACACCATATATTTT
TRBJ2-1,15,TRBD2,once,TRBV7-9,CASSLGGLAINEQFF,TGTGCCAGCAGCTTAGGGGGACTAGCGATCAATGAGCAGTTCTTC
TRBJ2-7,15,TRBD2,few,TRBV2,CASSEGAGLGYEQYF,TGTGCCAGCAGTGAAGGGGCGGGACTAGGCTACGAGCAGTACTTC
TRBJ2-3,16,TRBD1,.,TRBV7-9,CASSLWQGEGFNTQYF,TGTGCCAGCAGCTTATGGCAGGGGGAAGGATTTAATACGCAGTATTTT
TRBJ2-3,13,.,.,TRBV29-1,CSVEPSGADTQYF,TGCAGCGTTGAGCCTTCGGGCGCAGATACGCAGTATTTT
TRBJ1-3,16,.,.,TRBV6-6,CASRGWDPRTGNTIYF,TGTGCCAGCAGGGGGTGGGACCCTCGAACCGGAAACACCATATATTTT
TRBJ2-2,16,.,few,TRBV5-1,CASSLEGGAAPRELFF,TGCGCCAGCAGCCTGGAGGGGGGGGCAGCCCCTAGGGAGCTGTTTTTT
TRBJ1-2,15,.,.,TRBV3-1/TRBV3-2,CASSQGWEKRGGYTF,TGTGCCAGCAGCCAAGGATGGGAAAAGAGGGGTGGCTACACCTTC
TRBJ2-7,15,.,.,TRBV9,CASAPVGGSGGEQYF,TGTGCCAGCGCTCCCGTAGGCGGATCCGGAGGCGAGCAGTACTTC
TRBJ1-6,14,TRBD1,.,TRBV6-5,CASRPGQGSSPLHF,TGTGCCAGCAGACCGGGACAGGGGAGTTCACCCCTCCACTTT
TRBJ1-1,14,.,.,TRBV14,CASSLGWVGDGAFF,TGTGCCAGCAGCCTCGGATGGGTCGGGGATGGAGCTTTCTTT
TRBJ1-1,14,.,.,TRBV14,CASARPGLNTEAFF,TGTGCCAGCGCAAGACCAGGGTTGAACACTGAAGCTTTCTTT
TRBJ1-5,16,.,.,TRBV6-2/TRBV6-3,CASSYSNGARSQPQHF,TGTGCCAGCAGTTACTCGAACGGTGCGAGGTCCCAGCCCCAGCATTTT
TRBJ1-1,16,.,few,TRBV30,CAWSLDGKVLATEAFF,TGTGCCTGGAGCTTAGATGGAAAGGTGCTGGCGACTGAAGCTTTCTTT
TRBJ2-3,12,.,.,TRBV19,CASSAPPDTQYF,TGTGCCAGTAGTGCCCCTCCAGATACGCAGTATTTT
TRBJ2-7,15,TRBD2,.,TRBV9,CASSNTSGVTYEQYF,TGTGCCAGCAGCAACACTAGCGGGGTAACCTACGAGCAGTACTTC
TRBJ2-1,14,.,.,TRBV7-3,CASSLPTRSVEQFF,TGTGCCAGCAGCCTACCGACTAGATCGGTTGAGCAGTTCTTC
TRBJ1-6,14,.,.,TRBV5-1,CASSLEEQWSPLHF,TGCGCCAGCAGCTTGGAAGAGCAGTGGTCACCCCTCCACTTT
TRBJ1-3,15,.,.,TRBV6-1,CASSEGQYSGNTIYF,TGTGCCAGCAGTGAAGGGCAATACTCTGGAAACACCATATATTTT
TRBJ1-6,18,.,.,TRBV30,CAWSKTEPRSSYNSPLHF,TGTGCCTGGAGTAAGACAGAACCTAGGAGCTCCTATAATTCACCCCTCCACTTT
TRBJ1-3,15,TRBD1,.,TRBV30,CAWSVGTGTGNTIYF,TGTGCCTGGAGTGTAGGGACAGGGACTGGAAACACCATATATTTT
TRBJ1-1,14,.,.,TRBV4-1,CASTSHAGVTEAFF,TGCGCCAGCACCTCCCACGCAGGGGTCACTGAAGCTTTCTTT
TRBJ1-6,18,.,.,TRBV5-1,CASSLEPSVSSYNSPLHF,TGCGCCAGCAGCTTGGAACCCTCTGTCAGCTCCTATAATTCACCCCTCCACTTT
TRBJ1-1,11,.,.,TRBV5-1,CASSHHWEAFF,TGCGCCAGCAGCCACCACTGGGAAGCTTTCTTT
TRBJ1-3,13,TRBD1,.,TRBV7-2,CASSSTGLDTIYF,TGTGCCAGCAGCTCGACAGGGTTAGACACCATATATTTT
TRBJ2-2,14,.,.,TRBV7-7,CASSLGRQTGELFF,TGTGCCAGCAGCTTAGGTCGTCAAACCGGGGAGCTGTTTTTT
TRBJ1-5,13,.,.,TRBV7-2,CASSQQSNQPQHF,TGTGCCAGCAGCCAACAGAGCAATCAGCCCCAGCATTTT
TRBJ1-3,14,TRBD1,.,TRBV6-6,CATYQGAVRNTIYF,TGTGCCACGTATCAGGGGGCTGTTAGAAACACCATATATTTT
TRBJ1-2,15,.,.,TRBV6-5,CASSYGGRQNYGYTF,TGTGCCAGCAGTTACGGGGGCCGCCAGAACTATGGCTACACCTTC
TRBJ1-2,13,.,.,TRBV6-1,CASSELGSDGYTF,TGTGCCAGCAGTGAGTTGGGGTCGGATGGCTACACCTTC
TRBJ2-3,15,.,.,TRBV5-1,CASSSWVASTDTQYF,TGCGCCAGCAGCAGTTGGGTTGCTAGCACAGATACGCAGTATTTT
TRBJ2-7,15,.,.,TRBV28,CASSLNRRGVYEQYF,TGTGCCAGCAGCCTAAACAGGAGAGGAGTCTACGAGCAGTACTTC
TRBJ1-1,14,TRBD1,.,TRBV7-2,CASSLRTGRTEAFF,TGTGCCAGCAGCCTAAGGACAGGGCGCACTGAAGCTTTCTTT
TRBJ2-1,16,TRBD2,.,TRBV5-4,CASSSRTSGVYNEQFF,TGTGCCAGCAGCTCCAGGACTAGCGGGGTTTACAATGAGCAGTTCTTC
TRBJ1-6,12,.,.,TRBV3-1/TRBV3-2,CASTSAARALHF,TGTGCCAGCACTTCCGCGGCGAGGGCCCTCCACTTT
TRBJ2-7,12,.,.,TRBV14,CASSRLLYEQYF,TGTGCCAGCAGCCGGCTTCTCTACGAGCAGTACTTC
TRBJ1-2,15,.,.,TRBV5-8,CASRTGPAANYGYTF,TGTGCCAGCAGAACGGGACCGGCGGCTAACTATGGCTACACCTTC
TRBJ2-1,15,TRBD1,.,TRBV19,CASSRQGAWYNEQFF,TGTGCCAGTAGTCGACAGGGGGCGTGGTACAATGAGCAGTTCTTC
TRBJ1-6,14,TRBD1,.,TRBV3-1/TRBV3-2,CASSSRTGPIPLHF,TGTGCCAGCAGTTCCCGGACAGGCCCAATTCCCCTCCACTTT
TRBJ1-4,15,TRBD1,.,TRBV5-1,CASSMGDRGPEKLFF,TGCGCCAGCAGCATGGGGGACAGGGGGCCTGAAAAACTGTTTTTT
TRBJ1-1,13,.,.,TRBV3-1/TRBV3-2,CASSTGLNTEAFF,TGTGCCAGCAGCACAGGGCTGAACACTGAAGCTTTCTTT
TRBJ2-7,14,TRBD1,.,TRBV7-2,CASSLDRGAYEQYF,TGTGCCAGCAGCCTCGACAGGGGGGCCTACGAGCAGTACTTC